The rows below give T cell receptor beta chains drawn from one sample of a study of blood T cell repertoires in COVID-19. Clones were read by immunoSEQ multiplex PCR, and TCRdb kept only the in-frame ones, dropping some. The sample has over 150,000 clones, 75% to 80% seen once; the top ten hold under 2%. The sample was peripheral blood. These receptors came from a man older than 75 with acute or convalescent COVID-19. Both conserved end residues are part of each CDR3.

J | V | length | CDR3
TRBJ1-6 | TRBV7-8 | 16 | CASSLARVHGDSPLHF
TRBJ2-1 | TRBV6-1 | 18 | CASSDPRAGAKSYNEQFF
TRBJ2-3 | TRBV7-9 | 14 | CASSRSGGEDTQYF
TRBJ1-3 | TRBV4-1 | 15 | CASSQDQGTGNTIYF
TRBJ1-1 | TRBV27 | 14 | CASRTGTANTEAFF
TRBJ2-3 | TRBV12-3/TRBV12-4 | 13 | CATSGGLTDTQYF
TRBJ2-2 | TRBV3-1/TRBV3-2 | 15 | CASNLQGIGTGELFF
TRBJ1-5 | TRBV1 | 13 | CTSSYRTQQPQHF
TRBJ2-5 | TRBV19 | 13 | CASSTAQQETQYF
TRBJ2-5 | TRBV6-2/TRBV6-3 | 13 | CASSYLSRETQYF
TRBJ2-5 | TRBV2 | 13 | CASGRSRQETQYF
TRBJ2-5 | TRBV27 | 14 | CASSLQGVGETQYF
TRBJ1-2 | TRBV15 | 14 | CATSRPTGAGGYTF
TRBJ2-5 | TRBV30 | 15 | CAWSRIGTGEETQYF
TRBJ2-5 | TRBV6-5 | 11 | CASIYQETQYF
TRBJ1-5 | TRBV30 | 13 | CAWSVQDHQPQHF
TRBJ2-2 | TRBV2 | 14 | CASRRGQGNGELFF
TRBJ1-2 | TRBV11-3 | 14 | CASSPTPGAYGYTF
TRBJ2-1 | TRBV5-1 | 14 | CASSLRTGNYEQFF
TRBJ1-1 | TRBV10-3 | 13 | CATGDRVNTEAFF
TRBJ1-4 | TRBV30 | 12 | CALQGENEKLFF
TRBJ2-2 | TRBV10-3 | 14 | CAITQRLDTGELFF
TRBJ1-2 | TRBV6-2/TRBV6-3 | 14 | CASSYLTGEGGYTF
TRBJ2-3 | TRBV5-1 | 15 | CASSLSGLSTDTQYF
TRBJ2-1 | TRBV3-1/TRBV3-2 | 12 | CASSLLAGEQFF
TRBJ1-1 | TRBV5-6 | 14 | CASSFFLVGTEAFF
TRBJ2-2 | TRBV19 | 17 | CASKPLGTGYQSGELFF
TRBJ1-6 | TRBV6-5 | 16 | CASSYSVSSYNSPLHF
TRBJ1-5 | TRBV18 | 14 | CASSPGLSNQPQHF
TRBJ1-2 | TRBV5-1 | 18 | CASSLGGRPGQGNYGYTF
TRBJ1-2 | TRBV7-2 | 14 | CASSPGRGHYGYTF
TRBJ2-3 | TRBV9 | 15 | CASSVAGGPPDTQYF
TRBJ2-2 | TRBV5-4 | 15 | CASNQRGIVTGELFF
TRBJ1-1 | TRBV5-1 | 14 | CASSLGTGYTEAFF
TRBJ2-3 | TRBV15 | 12 | CATSQSGATQYF
TRBJ2-2 | TRBV5-1 | 14 | CASSLGLAGGELFF
TRBJ2-5 | TRBV9 | 15 | CASSPWTSRGQTQYF
TRBJ2-3 | TRBV6-6 | 15 | CASSNRQGNADTQYF
TRBJ1-4 | TRBV19 | 13 | CASNRQGLEKLFF
TRBJ2-3 | TRBV29-1 | 14 | CSASSGLGTDTQYF
TRBJ1-1 | TRBV6-5 | 14 | CASTRMEENTEAFF
TRBJ1-1 | TRBV7-2 | 15 | CASSQWTGRNTEAFF
TRBJ2-4 | TRBV7-8 | 16 | CASSLSRPGAKNIQYF
TRBJ2-7 | TRBV6-2/TRBV6-3 | 15 | CASSNYRQGPYEQYF
TRBJ2-1 | TRBV27 | 16 | CASRVTSGVIRNEQFF
TRBJ1-5 | TRBV10-3 | 13 | CAISDQLTQPQHF
TRBJ2-7 | TRBV30 | 11 | CAWTGAYEQYF
TRBJ2-2 | TRBV19 | 16 | CASSILAGSNTGELFF
TRBJ2-2 | TRBV18 | 16 | CASSRGDRVNTGELFF
TRBJ1-2 | TRBV18 | 16 | CASSDTWTGINYGYTF
TRBJ1-2 | TRBV10-2 | 14 | CASSWDRANYGYTF
TRBJ1-6 | TRBV7-9 | 12 | CASVGSNSPLHF
TRBJ1-2 | TRBV27 | 15 | CASRLLTGDHYGYTF
TRBJ2-6 | TRBV19 | 21 | CASRKSSGRTTLFSGANVLTF